Listed below are T cell receptor beta chains from one sample, sequenced in a study of control samples from healthy donors and cancer patients. Measured with immunoSEQ multiplex PCR; TCRdb has only the in-frame clones, and not every one. The table shows approximately 90,000 clones, with 70% to 90% occurring only once. What was sequenced was blood. These TCRs come from a woman aged 40 to 50 in good health. The CDR3 runs from the conserved cysteine through the conserved F or W. The order of the fields is clone size, V gene, J gene, D gene, CDR3 DNA, CDR3 protein. A D gene is named only where the DNA matches it firmly. Only part of the rows carry a size: once, few, many, or a class if the clone is expanded.

NA	TRBV7-7	TRBJ2-2	NA	TGTGCCAGCAGCTTCCGACAGGCTGGTGGCGGGGAGCTGTTTTTT	CASSFRQAGGGELFF
NA	TRBV15	TRBJ1-4	NA	TGTGCCACCAGCCCCATGGGGGGACGTGAAAAACTGTTTTTT	CATSPMGGREKLFF
once	TRBV19	TRBJ2-7	NA	TGTGCCAGTAGCCCTGGGGGGGGACAGGTCTACGAGCAGTACTTC	CASSPGGGQVYEQYF
NA	TRBV7-2	TRBJ2-2	NA	TGTGCCAGCAGCTTCTGGGGGACCGGGGAGCTGTTTTTT	CASSFWGTGELFF
NA	TRBV4-3	TRBJ2-7	NA	TGCGCCAGCAGCCAGTCGGGAAAGGGGCCCGAGCAGTACTTC	CASSQSGKGPEQYF
NA	TRBV10-3	TRBJ1-1	NA	TGTGCCATCAGTGAGACAGGGAACACTGAAGCTTTCTTT	CAISETGNTEAFF
once	TRBV15	TRBJ2-1	NA	TGTGCCACCAGCAGAGTAGGGGACAATGAGCAGTTCTTC	CATSRVGDNEQFF
NA	TRBV6-6	TRBJ2-4	TRBD1	TGTGCCAGCAGTTACACAGGGGGCGCCGGGAACATTCAGTACTTC	CASSYTGGAGNIQYF
NA	TRBV30	TRBJ1-6	NA	TGTGCCTGGAGTGTAAGGGTCCTGTTCTCCTATAATTCACCCCTCCACTTT	CAWSVRVLFSYNSPLHF
few	TRBV6-6	TRBJ1-4	TRBD1	TGTGCCACCAGGGGGAAAGGTGAAAAACTGTTTTTT	CATRGKGEKLFF
NA	TRBV11-3	TRBJ1-2	TRBD1	TGTGCCAGCAGCTCCGGGACAGGGTATAACTATGGCTACACCTTC	CASSSGTGYNYGYTF
few	TRBV14	TRBJ2-2	NA	TGTGCCAGCAGCCTCTCGGGTACCGGGGAGCTGTTTTTT	CASSLSGTGELFF
NA	TRBV19	TRBJ1-1	NA	TGTGCCAGTATGGAGTCGGGTACTGAAGCTTTCTTT	CASMESGTEAFF
NA	TRBV7-2	TRBJ1-3	NA	TGTGCCAGCAGCTTAGCGACGGGAAACACCATATATTTT	CASSLATGNTIYF
NA	TRBV29-1	TRBJ1-4	NA	TGCAGCGTTGATACTAAAGGGGCGCACGAAAAACTGTTTTTT	CSVDTKGAHEKLFF
NA	TRBV7-2	TRBJ2-7	NA	TGTGCCAGCAGCCCCTATTTAACCTACGAGCAGTACTTC	CASSPYLTYEQYF
few	TRBV4-3	TRBJ2-6	TRBD1	TGCGCCAGCAGCCAAGATGAACAGGGGACTGGGGCCAACGTCCTGACTTTC	CASSQDEQGTGANVLTF
NA	TRBV5-1	TRBJ2-2	NA	TGCGCCAGCAGCAAAGAGAGCCCTTACACCGGGGAGCTGTTTTTT	CASSKESPYTGELFF
NA	TRBV10-3	TRBJ1-5	NA	TGTGCCATCAGTGAGGCAGGGGCAGGACAGCCCCAGCATTTT	CAISEAGAGQPQHF
NA	TRBV9	TRBJ1-2	TRBD1	TGTGCCAGCAGCCCACCGACAGGGGGCTATGGCTACACCTTC	CASSPPTGGYGYTF
NA	TRBV4-3	TRBJ2-7	TRBD1	TGCGCCAGCAGCCAAGATATCGGGACAGGGCGCGAGCAGTACTTC	CASSQDIGTGREQYF
NA	TRBV2	TRBJ1-2	NA	TGTGCCAGCAGCCTCGACAGGCAGGGTGGCTACACCTTC	CASSLDRQGGYTF
NA	TRBV7-2	TRBJ2-2	NA	TGTGCCAGCAGCTTAGAATACGTTGGGGGGGCCTCGAACACCGGGGAGCTGTTTTTT	CASSLEYVGGASNTGELFF
NA	TRBV3-1/TRBV3-2	TRBJ2-3	NA	TGTGCCAGCAGCGAAGAACGGGGTTCGGCAGATACGCAGTATTTT	CASSEERGSADTQYF
few	TRBV9	TRBJ2-3	TRBD2	TGTGCCAGCAGCGTCCGTTCGGGACTAACCACAGATACGCAGTATTTT	CASSVRSGLTTDTQYF
NA	TRBV18	TRBJ2-4	NA	TGTGCCAGCTCAAACTCCGGGACACCCAACAGACAGTACTTC	CASSNSGTPNRQYF
NA	TRBV11-3	TRBJ1-4	NA	TGTGCCAGCAGCCAACAGGGTTCCGTGGAAAAACTGTTTTTT	CASSQQGSVEKLFF
once	TRBV27	TRBJ2-7	TRBD1	TGTGCCAGCAGTCCACTGTGGAGCGAGGGGGCCAGGTACGAGCAGTACTTC	CASSPLWSEGARYEQYF
NA	TRBV12-5	TRBJ2-2	NA	TGTGCTAGTGGTCCCCGACTAGTGTCTGCCGGGGAGCTGTTTTTT	CASGPRLVSAGELFF
NA	TRBV5-6	TRBJ2-3	NA	TGTGCCAGCAGTTCGGGACTTAATCCAGATACGCAGTATTTT	CASSSGLNPDTQYF
NA	TRBV12-3/TRBV12-4	TRBJ2-7	NA	TGTGCCAGCACCCTTAGTGTCGGGGAAGAGCAGTACTTC	CASTLSVGEEQYF
NA	TRBV9	TRBJ1-1	TRBD1	TGTGCCAGCAGCATTACAGGGGGCACTGAAGCTTTCTTT	CASSITGGTEAFF
NA	TRBV27	TRBJ2-7	NA	TGTGCCAGCAGGGGCCTCTACGAGCAGTACTTC	CASRGLYEQYF